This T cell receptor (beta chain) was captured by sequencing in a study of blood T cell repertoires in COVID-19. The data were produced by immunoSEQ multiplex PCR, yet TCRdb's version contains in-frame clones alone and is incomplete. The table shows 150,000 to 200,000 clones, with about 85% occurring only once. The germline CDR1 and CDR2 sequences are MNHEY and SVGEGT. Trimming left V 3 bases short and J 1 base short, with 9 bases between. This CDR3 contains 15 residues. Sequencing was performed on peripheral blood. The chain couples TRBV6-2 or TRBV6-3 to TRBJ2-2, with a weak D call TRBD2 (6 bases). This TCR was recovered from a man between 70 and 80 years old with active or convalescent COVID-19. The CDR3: CASSYSGRNTGELFF. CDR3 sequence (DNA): TGTGCCAGCAGTTATTCCGGGAGGAACACCGGGGAGCTGTTTTTT.